A selection of T cell receptor beta chains follows, all from one sample in a study of blood T cell repertoires in COVID-19. TCRdb keeps only in-frame clones here, not all; method: immunoSEQ multiplex PCR. In the table there are hundreds of thousands of clones, 85% to 90% of which are singletons. Sample: peripheral blood. The source is a woman aged 70 to 79 with COVID-19, enrolled during active disease. Both conserved end residues are part of each CDR3.

V gene,J gene,CDR3 protein
TRBV18,TRBJ2-5,CASSPAGETQYF
TRBV25-1,TRBJ1-5,CASSGARGPQHF
TRBV5-8,TRBJ2-1,CASSPILRTGTVYNEQFF
TRBV10-3,TRBJ1-6,CAISEPGQGMNSPLHF
TRBV2,TRBJ2-5,CASRSIAGGQETQYF
TRBV5-1,TRBJ2-5,CASSVGLAGGETQYF
TRBV3-1/TRBV3-2,TRBJ1-1,CASSQGGGGPTEAFF
TRBV13,TRBJ1-2,CASSRGGGYTF
TRBV6-5,TRBJ2-3,CASSYGDRGTDTQYF
TRBV2,TRBJ1-5,CASAEEAGAQPQHF
TRBV5-1,TRBJ1-2,CASSITTGINYGYTF
TRBV12-5,TRBJ2-7,CASGLNKGPKTYEQYF
TRBV10-2,TRBJ1-5,CASSDRALNQPQHF
TRBV19,TRBJ2-2,CASSINRGHGELFF
TRBV21-1,TRBJ2-5,CATIRTAQETQYF
TRBV28,TRBJ1-6,CASTGGSYNSPLHF
TRBV28,TRBJ1-1,CASSFTEGTEAFF
TRBV19,TRBJ2-7,CASSSGQGSAYEQYF
TRBV7-9,TRBJ2-5,CASSDRPDEEGETQYF